This is a list of T cell receptor beta chains from one sample in a study of shared clonotypes between healthy human individuals. TCRdb keeps only in-frame clones here, not all; method: immunoSEQ multiplex PCR. The profile shows about 2.4 million clones, 93% of them singletons. Sequenced material: naive CD4+ T cells from PBMCs. These receptors were obtained from a man younger than 35 in good health. Some clones in this sample may be carry-over from other donors' samples. The CDR3 runs from the conserved cysteine through the conserved F or W. The order of the fields is J gene, D gene, V gene, clone size, CDR3 DNA, CDR3 protein. A D gene is named only where the DNA matches it firmly. Clone size is given for some rows only: seen once, a few or many times, or a class if the clone is expanded.

J gene: TRBJ2-4; D gene: TRBD2; V gene: TRBV19; clone size: .; CDR3 DNA: TGTGCCAGTAGGGGACTAGCGGGACCGAGCACCACCGCCAAAAACATTCAGTACTTC; CDR3 protein: CASRGLAGPSTTAKNIQYF
J gene: TRBJ2-3; D gene: .; V gene: TRBV6-1; clone size: .; CDR3 DNA: TGTGCCAGCAGTGACTGGGCTCGCCGGGGAGATACGCAGTATTTT; CDR3 protein: CASSDWARRGDTQYF
J gene: TRBJ2-5; D gene: TRBD1; V gene: TRBV6-5; clone size: .; CDR3 DNA: TGTGCCAGCAGTTCGAACAGGGGCAGGGAGACCCAGTACTTC; CDR3 protein: CASSSNRGRETQYF
J gene: TRBJ2-2; D gene: .; V gene: TRBV2; clone size: .; CDR3 DNA: TGTGCCAGCAGTGATGGTCTCCCCGGGGAGCTGTTTTTT; CDR3 protein: CASSDGLPGELFF
J gene: TRBJ1-5; D gene: TRBD1; V gene: TRBV7-2; clone size: .; CDR3 DNA: TGTGCCAGCAGCTTAGTAGTGACAGGGGGCAATCAGCCCCAGCATTTT; CDR3 protein: CASSLVVTGGNQPQHF
J gene: TRBJ1-2; D gene: .; V gene: TRBV28; clone size: .; CDR3 DNA: TGTGCCAGCAGTCTAGACGGACCTTCCTATGGCTACACCTTC; CDR3 protein: CASSLDGPSYGYTF
J gene: TRBJ1-2; D gene: TRBD1; V gene: TRBV7-2; clone size: .; CDR3 DNA: TGTGCCAGCAGCTTACCGGGACAGGGAGGCTATGGCTACACCTTC; CDR3 protein: CASSLPGQGGYGYTF
J gene: TRBJ2-1; D gene: .; V gene: TRBV29-1; clone size: .; CDR3 DNA: TGCAGCGTTGCCCCGGGCCACAATGAGCAGTTCTTC; CDR3 protein: CSVAPGHNEQFF
J gene: TRBJ2-7; D gene: .; V gene: TRBV10-3; clone size: .; CDR3 DNA: TGTGCCATCAGTGGCGGAGGTTGGGACTACGAGCAGTACTTC; CDR3 protein: CAISGGGWDYEQYF
J gene: TRBJ2-2; D gene: .; V gene: TRBV18; clone size: .; CDR3 DNA: TGTGCCAGCTCACCGAACAGTTACACCGGGGAGCTGTTTTTT; CDR3 protein: CASSPNSYTGELFF
J gene: TRBJ1-1; D gene: .; V gene: TRBV25-1; clone size: .; CDR3 DNA: TGTGCCAGCAGTGAAGACCTAGCAGACACTGAAGCTTTCTTT; CDR3 protein: CASSEDLADTEAFF
J gene: TRBJ1-5; D gene: TRBD1; V gene: TRBV19; clone size: .; CDR3 DNA: TGTGCCAGTAGTAGAAGGGACAGGGGGAATCAGCCCCAGCATTTT; CDR3 protein: CASSRRDRGNQPQHF
J gene: TRBJ2-1; D gene: .; V gene: TRBV6-6; clone size: .; CDR3 DNA: TGTGCCAGCAGTTCGGGGGCGCTTACGGGAAATGAGCAGTTCTTC; CDR3 protein: CASSSGALTGNEQFF
J gene: TRBJ2-3; D gene: .; V gene: TRBV10-1; clone size: .; CDR3 DNA: TGCGCCAGCAGGGGGTCGTCGAGGGGAGATACGCAGTATTTT; CDR3 protein: CASRGSSRGDTQYF
J gene: TRBJ2-1; D gene: TRBD2; V gene: TRBV5-1; clone size: .; CDR3 DNA: TGCGCCAGCAGCCCTAGCGGGGCGAGCTCCTACAATGAGCAGTTCTTC; CDR3 protein: CASSPSGASSYNEQFF
J gene: TRBJ2-1; D gene: .; V gene: TRBV6-5; clone size: once; CDR3 DNA: TGTGCCAGCAGTTACGTGGGGGACGGTGAGCAGTTCTTC; CDR3 protein: CASSYVGDGEQFF
J gene: TRBJ2-2; D gene: TRBD1; V gene: TRBV19; clone size: once; CDR3 DNA: TGTGCCAGTAGCATACAGGGGCCGGGCACCGGGGAGCTGTTTTTT; CDR3 protein: CASSIQGPGTGELFF
J gene: TRBJ1-5; D gene: .; V gene: TRBV28; clone size: once; CDR3 DNA: TGTGCCAGCAATCTGGGACCGAGCCGAGGTCAGCCCCAGCATTTT; CDR3 protein: CASNLGPSRGQPQHF
J gene: TRBJ1-4; D gene: .; V gene: TRBV30; clone size: .; CDR3 DNA: TGTGCCTGGGGGTCCGTGGAAAAACTGTTTTTT; CDR3 protein: CAWGSVEKLFF
J gene: TRBJ2-1; D gene: .; V gene: TRBV2; clone size: once; CDR3 DNA: TGTGCCAGCAGTGAAAACTCCCCACTAGTGAATGAGCAGTTCTTC; CDR3 protein: CASSENSPLVNEQFF
J gene: TRBJ2-2; D gene: TRBD2; V gene: TRBV5-1; clone size: .; CDR3 DNA: TGCGCCAGCAGCCCCGTTAGCGGGGCGAACACCGGGGAGCTGTTTTTT; CDR3 protein: CASSPVSGANTGELFF
J gene: TRBJ2-5; D gene: .; V gene: TRBV14; clone size: once; CDR3 DNA: TGTGCCAGCAGCCAATTACGGCAGCAAGAGACCCAGTACTTC; CDR3 protein: CASSQLRQQETQYF
J gene: TRBJ2-7; D gene: TRBD1; V gene: TRBV7-3; clone size: .; CDR3 DNA: TGTGCCAGCAGCCCGACAGGGGGTTCCTACGAGCAGTACTTC; CDR3 protein: CASSPTGGSYEQYF
J gene: TRBJ2-2; D gene: .; V gene: TRBV4-2; clone size: .; CDR3 DNA: TGTGCCAGCAGCCAAGACCCCTCGGGTTGGAGGGGGGGCGGGGAGCTGTTTTTT; CDR3 protein: CASSQDPSGWRGGGELFF
J gene: TRBJ2-4; D gene: TRBD1; V gene: TRBV5-8; clone size: few; CDR3 DNA: TGTGCCAGCAGCATGACAGGGTGGACAACTATAATAGCCAAAAACATTCAGTACTTC; CDR3 protein: CASSMTGWTTIIAKNIQYF
J gene: TRBJ2-5; D gene: .; V gene: TRBV9; clone size: .; CDR3 DNA: TGTGCCAGCAGCGTAGCTGAGACCCAGTACTTC; CDR3 protein: CASSVAETQYF
J gene: TRBJ1-1; D gene: .; V gene: TRBV7-8; clone size: once; CDR3 DNA: TGTGCCAGCAGCTTAGACGGAGCGGGGAAAGCTTTCTTT; CDR3 protein: CASSLDGAGKAFF